This is a list of T cell receptor beta chains from one sample in a study of T cell responses to AZD1222 COVID-19 vaccine. The table came from immunoSEQ multiplex PCR; TCRdb's copy has only in-frame clones and leaves some out. The table records roughly 100,000 clones, roughly 84% of them present only once. Sequencing used peripheral blood, obtained on day 0 of AZD1222 vaccination. All receptors derive from an adult in good health. Both conserved end residues are part of each CDR3. A D gene is named only where the DNA matches it firmly. Clone size is given for some rows only: seen once, a few or many times, or a class if the clone is expanded.

d_call clone_size j_call v_call cdr3_length cdr3_nt cdr3_aa
- - TRBJ1-1 TRBV7-6 12 TGTGCCAGCAGCCCCTTGGGCACTGAAGCTTTCTTT CASSPLGTEAFF
TRBD2 once TRBJ2-5 TRBV6-1 17 TGTGCCAGCAGTGAATATCTAGCGGGAGGCTGGGGGGAGACCCAGTACTTC CASSEYLAGGWGETQYF
- - TRBJ2-3 TRBV7-2 17 TGTGCCAGCAGCTTAGAAGCCCAGCGAGCGGTCCCAGATACGCAGTATTTT CASSLEAQRAVPDTQYF
TRBD2 - TRBJ2-5 TRBV3-1/TRBV3-2 15 TGTGCCAGCAGCCAAGGACTAGCGGGAGAAGAGACCCAGTACTTC CASSQGLAGEETQYF
TRBD1 - TRBJ2-3 TRBV15 15 TGTGCCACCAGCAGGGACAGGGGGCCGGCAGATACGCAGTATTTT CATSRDRGPADTQYF
- many TRBJ2-1 TRBV2 13 TGTGCCACCAGGGGGGGCTATTACAATGAGCAGTTCTTC CATRGGYYNEQFF
TRBD1 - TRBJ2-7 TRBV28 13 TGTGCCACCACAGGGGCCAGTACCTACGAGCAGTACTTC CATTGASTYEQYF
TRBD2 - TRBJ2-5 TRBV10-1 16 TGCGCCAGCAGTGAGGCGCTAGCGGAGGGGAGAGAGACCCAGTACTTC CASSEALAEGRETQYF
- once TRBJ1-2 TRBV9 15 TGTGCCAGCAGCGTAGGGGCAGCTATTAACTATGGCTACACCTTC CASSVGAAINYGYTF
- once TRBJ2-3 TRBV5-1 14 TGCGCCAGCAGCCGACAGGAGGTCACAGATACGCAGTATTTT CASSRQEVTDTQYF
- few TRBJ2-2 TRBV6-6 12 TGTGCCAGCAGTCCGTTTCGCGGGGAGCTGTTTTTT CASSPFRGELFF
TRBD1 - TRBJ2-7 TRBV19 16 TGTGCCAGTAACCAAAACTGGGGACAGGGGTTCGACGAGCAGTACTTC CASNQNWGQGFDEQYF
TRBD2 - TRBJ2-7 TRBV4-1 18 TGCGCCAGCAGCCAACCTACGGAACTAGCGGGAGACCACTACGAGCAGTACTTC CASSQPTELAGDHYEQYF
TRBD1 - TRBJ1-1 TRBV10-1 17 TGCGCCAGCAGTGACCCAAGTCGCCCCGGACAGGGGACCGAAGCTTTCTTT CASSDPSRPGQGTEAFF
TRBD1 - TRBJ1-5 TRBV4-1 16 TGCGCCAGCAGCCAGGCGGACAGGGGGCCGGGTCAGCCCCAGCATTTT CASSQADRGPGQPQHF
TRBD2 - TRBJ2-5 TRBV24-1 14 TGTGCCACCAGTGATCCCCGGGGGGGGGAGACCCAGTACTTC CATSDPRGGETQYF
- - TRBJ1-1 TRBV15 11 TGTGCCACCAGGGGGAACACTGAAGCTTTCTTT CATRGNTEAFF
- - TRBJ2-3 TRBV6-5 16 TGTGCCAGCAGTTACGGCAGCCCTAAGTACACAGATACGCAGTATTTT CASSYGSPKYTDTQYF
- - TRBJ2-5 TRBV6-2/TRBV6-3 13 TGTGCCAGCAGTTATCATGGGCCAGAGACCCAGTACTTC CASSYHGPETQYF
- - TRBJ2-3 TRBV5-1 13 TGCGCCAGCAGCTTGGTCGGGCGGGATACGCAGTATTTT CASSLVGRDTQYF
- - TRBJ1-6 TRBV7-9 14 TGTGCCAGCAGCTTAGGGGGTCTTAATTCACCCCTCCACTTT CASSLGGLNSPLHF
- - TRBJ1-5 TRBV3-1/TRBV3-2 14 TGTGCCAGCAGCCTTTTACAGGGCGGACAGCCCCAGCATTTT CASSLLQGGQPQHF
TRBD1 - TRBJ1-2 TRBV28 12 TGTGCCAGCAACGACAGGGGGCCTGGCTACACCTTC CASNDRGPGYTF
- - TRBJ2-3 TRBV6-5 16 TGTGCCAGCAGTTACTCGGACAGTCGACCCTCGGATACGCAGTATTTT CASSYSDSRPSDTQYF
TRBD1 - TRBJ1-4 TRBV28 15 TGTGCCAGCAGTTTTGGGACAGGGGGTTATGAAAAACTGTTTTTT CASSFGTGGYEKLFF
- - TRBJ2-2 TRBV7-8 16 TGTGCCAGCAGCCCCTCCCCGGGGATCGGTCAAGGGGAGCTGTTTTTT CASSPSPGIGQGELFF
TRBD2 - TRBJ2-1 TRBV7-6 16 TGTGCCAGCAGCCTACTAGCGGGAGGTACTTACAATGAGCAGTTCTTC CASSLLAGGTYNEQFF
- - TRBJ1-1 TRBV10-2 15 TGCGCCAGCACCACCGGACGGGCTTCGAACACTGAAGCTTTCTTT CASTTGRASNTEAFF
TRBD1 - TRBJ1-3 TRBV19 15 TGTGCCAGTAGTGCTACAGGGGACTCTGGAAACACCATATATTTT CASSATGDSGNTIYF
- - TRBJ1-1 TRBV12-3/TRBV12-4 12 TGTGCCAGCAGTTTATCACAGACTAAAGCTTTCTTT CASSLSQTKAFF
TRBD1 once TRBJ1-1 TRBV27 15 TGTGCCAGCAAAAGGACAGGAACAGGCATGACTGAAGCTTTCTTT CASKRTGTGMTEAFF
TRBD1 - TRBJ1-1 TRBV11-1 13 TGTGCCAGCAGCAGACAGGGGGGTACTGAAGCTTTCTTT CASSRQGGTEAFF
- - TRBJ2-2 TRBV11-2 14 TGTGCCAGCAGCTTATCCAGGGGCGACGGGGAGCTGTTTTTT CASSLSRGDGELFF
- - TRBJ1-1 TRBV28 17 TGTGCCAGCAGTTTTTCCGGTTGGGGACGGACTAACACTGAAGCTTTCTTT CASSFSGWGRTNTEAFF
TRBD1 - TRBJ1-6 TRBV6-5 15 TGTGCCAGCAGACAACGGACAGGGGGGAATTCACCCCTCCACTTT CASRQRTGGNSPLHF
- - TRBJ2-7 TRBV5-6 16 TGTGCCAGCAGCTTGTTTTTGGGGGACATAACCTACGAGCAGTACTTC CASSLFLGDITYEQYF
- - TRBJ1-5 TRBV19 14 TGTGCCACCAAAAACCGGGAAAGCAATCAGCCCCAGCATTTT CATKNRESNQPQHF
- - TRBJ2-7 TRBV6-5 15 TGTGCCAGCAGTTTAGCCGGGGGATTGAACTACGAGCAGTACTTC CASSLAGGLNYEQYF
TRBD2 - TRBJ2-1 TRBV20-1 11 TGCAGTGCTAGTAAGCGGGACCCTCAGTTCTTC CSASKRDPQFF
TRBD1 - TRBJ1-6 TRBV7-9 16 TGTGCCAGCAGCGCGGGACAGGGGAACTATAATTCACCCCTCCACTTT CASSAGQGNYNSPLHF
TRBD1 - TRBJ1-4 TRBV5-1 15 TGCGCCAGCAGCTCGCAGGGGGTTGCTAATGAAAAACTGTTTTTT CASSSQGVANEKLFF
- - TRBJ2-7 TRBV28 12 TGTGCCAGCAGAGGGGACCGCTACGAGCAGTACTTC CASRGDRYEQYF
TRBD1 - TRBJ1-6 TRBV27 13 TGTGCCACCTCGGGACAGAATAATTCACCCCTCCACTTT CATSGQNNSPLHF
- - TRBJ1-6 TRBV27 12 TGTGCCAGCAGTCTAAGTAGGTCACCCCTCCACTTT CASSLSRSPLHF
- once TRBJ1-5 TRBV24-1 14 TGTGCCACCAGTGATTCAAGTAGCAATCAGCCCCAGCATTTT CATSDSSSNQPQHF